A selection of T cell receptor beta chains follows, all from one sample in a study of blood T cell repertoires in COVID-19. The protocol was immunoSEQ multiplex PCR, while the TCRdb copy is restricted to in-frame clones and leaves out a portion. The sample records 220,000 or so clones, more than 70% being singletons. The specimen was PBMCs or T cells enriched from blood (not recorded which). The receptors here all came from a woman in her 50s who had recovered from COVID-19. Each CDR3 is given with its conserved first and last residue. D genes are given only for firm matches. Size is stated for part of the rows, as once, few or many counts, or as a class when the clone is expanded.

j_call clone_size d_call v_call cdr3_nt cdr3_aa
TRBJ2-5 once TRBD2 TRBV3-1/TRBV3-2 TGTGCCAGCAGCCATATCCCTTCGGGAGGGGAAGTAACGGAGACCCAGTACTTC CASSHIPSGGEVTETQYF
TRBJ1-6 . . TRBV19 TGTGCCAGTAGTGGAGCTGGAGCGACCTATAATTCACCCCTCCACTTT CASSGAGATYNSPLHF
TRBJ1-1 . . TRBV3-1/TRBV3-2 TGTGCCAGCAGCCAAGAATCTGGTAGTGGAGCTTTCTTT CASSQESGSGAFF
TRBJ2-1 . TRBD2 TRBV6-6 TGTGCCAGCAGTCGAGTGGGAGGGAGCTCCTACAATGAGCAGTTCTTC CASSRVGGSSYNEQFF
TRBJ2-1 . . TRBV5-5 TGTGCCAGCAGCGCCATACAGAAAGGGGAGTTCTTC CASSAIQKGEFF
TRBJ2-7 . TRBD1 TRBV9 TGTGCCAGCAGCGTAGGAGGGACAGTCTACGAGCAGTACTTC CASSVGGTVYEQYF
TRBJ2-1 . TRBD2 TRBV7-3 TGTGCCAGCAGCTCCGGACTAGCGGACGTGCAGTTCTTC CASSSGLADVQFF
TRBJ1-4 . . TRBV19 TGTGCCAGTAACCCGGACAGAGATCATGAAAAACTGTTTTTT CASNPDRDHEKLFF
TRBJ1-5 . TRBD1 TRBV9 TGTGCCAGCAGCGCTCAGGGGGTTAGCAATCAGCCCCAGCATTTT CASSAQGVSNQPQHF
TRBJ2-3 once . TRBV24-1 TGTGCCACCAGTGACCCCCGGTTCAAAGCGGATACGCAGTATTTT CATSDPRFKADTQYF
TRBJ2-6 . . TRBV30 TGTGCCTGGAGTGTAAACAGGGTCTCTGGGGCCAACGTCCTGACTTTC CAWSVNRVSGANVLTF
TRBJ1-2 . TRBD1 TRBV13 TGTGCCAGCAGCTTGGGACAGGGGGACTATGGCTACACCTTC CASSLGQGDYGYTF
TRBJ2-5 . TRBD2 TRBV7-2 TGTGCCAGCAGCTTAGCGGGAGGGGCAGGACAAGAGACCCAGTACTTC CASSLAGGAGQETQYF
TRBJ1-5 . TRBD1 TRBV5-8 TGTGCCAGCAGCTCGGGGACAGAGATCCCCCCCGCTAATCAGCCCCAGCATTTT CASSSGTEIPPANQPQHF
TRBJ2-7 . TRBD1 TRBV5-6 TGTGCCAGCAGCTTTTCCCTACGACAGGGGTGGGCCTACGAGCAGTACTTC CASSFSLRQGWAYEQYF
TRBJ1-1 . . TRBV5-5 TGTGCCAGCAGCTCGGCACAGGGGAACACTGAAGCTTTCTTT CASSSAQGNTEAFF
TRBJ2-5 few TRBD2 TRBV10-1 TGCGCCAGCAGTGAGTCTCCTAGCGGGGGGCCAGAGACCCAGTACTTC CASSESPSGGPETQYF
TRBJ2-5 . TRBD2 TRBV10-1 TGCGCCAGCTCCAGACTAGCCGTAATACAAGAGACCCAGTACTTC CASSRLAVIQETQYF
TRBJ1-5 . . TRBV28 TGTGCCAGCAGAGGAGGAAATCAGCCCCAGCATTTT CASRGGNQPQHF
TRBJ2-5 . TRBD2 TRBV2 TGTGCCAGCAGTGATAGGCTAGCGGGAGATGGGACCCAGTACTTC CASSDRLAGDGTQYF
TRBJ2-3 . TRBD2 TRBV6-5 TGTGCCAGCAGGGCGGGAGGGATCACAGATACGCAGTATTTT CASRAGGITDTQYF
TRBJ1-1 many . TRBV7-2 TGTGCCAGCAGCTTTTGGCAGAACACTGAAGCTTTCTTT CASSFWQNTEAFF
TRBJ1-6 . . TRBV5-1 TGCGCCAGCAGCAAAGGACAAGCCAATTCACCCCTCCACTTT CASSKGQANSPLHF
TRBJ1-2 few TRBD1 TRBV19 TGTGCCAGTACCCCCCCCGGACAGGGTGGTAGCTATGGCTACACCTTC CASTPPGQGGSYGYTF